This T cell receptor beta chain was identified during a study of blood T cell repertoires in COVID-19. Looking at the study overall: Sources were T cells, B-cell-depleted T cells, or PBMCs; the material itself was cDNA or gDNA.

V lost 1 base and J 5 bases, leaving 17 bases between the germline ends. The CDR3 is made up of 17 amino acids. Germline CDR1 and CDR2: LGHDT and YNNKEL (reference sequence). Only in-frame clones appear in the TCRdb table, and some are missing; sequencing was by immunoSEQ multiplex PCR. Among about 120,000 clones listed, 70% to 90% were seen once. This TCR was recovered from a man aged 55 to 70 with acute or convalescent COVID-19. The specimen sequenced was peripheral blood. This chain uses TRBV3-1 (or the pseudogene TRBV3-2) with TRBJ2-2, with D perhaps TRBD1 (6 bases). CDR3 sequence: CASSQAPDRAQTGELFF. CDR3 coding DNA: TGTGCCAGCAGCCAAGCCCCGGACAGAGCCCAAACCGGGGAGCTGTTTTTT.